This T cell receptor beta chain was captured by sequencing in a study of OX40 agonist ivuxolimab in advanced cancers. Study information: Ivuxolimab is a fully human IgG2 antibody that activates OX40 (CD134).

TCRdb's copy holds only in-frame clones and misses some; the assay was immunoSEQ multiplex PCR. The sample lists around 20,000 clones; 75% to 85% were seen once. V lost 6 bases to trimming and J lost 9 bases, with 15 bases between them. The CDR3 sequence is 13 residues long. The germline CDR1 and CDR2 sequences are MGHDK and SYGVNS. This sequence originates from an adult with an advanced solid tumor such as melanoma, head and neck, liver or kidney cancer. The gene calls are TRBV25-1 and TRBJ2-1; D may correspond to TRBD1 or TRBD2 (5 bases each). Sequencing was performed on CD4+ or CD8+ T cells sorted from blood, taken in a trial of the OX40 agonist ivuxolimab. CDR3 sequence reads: CASSLGESSEQFF. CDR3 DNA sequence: TGTGCCAGCAGCCTGGGGGAGAGCTCTGAGCAGTTCTTC.